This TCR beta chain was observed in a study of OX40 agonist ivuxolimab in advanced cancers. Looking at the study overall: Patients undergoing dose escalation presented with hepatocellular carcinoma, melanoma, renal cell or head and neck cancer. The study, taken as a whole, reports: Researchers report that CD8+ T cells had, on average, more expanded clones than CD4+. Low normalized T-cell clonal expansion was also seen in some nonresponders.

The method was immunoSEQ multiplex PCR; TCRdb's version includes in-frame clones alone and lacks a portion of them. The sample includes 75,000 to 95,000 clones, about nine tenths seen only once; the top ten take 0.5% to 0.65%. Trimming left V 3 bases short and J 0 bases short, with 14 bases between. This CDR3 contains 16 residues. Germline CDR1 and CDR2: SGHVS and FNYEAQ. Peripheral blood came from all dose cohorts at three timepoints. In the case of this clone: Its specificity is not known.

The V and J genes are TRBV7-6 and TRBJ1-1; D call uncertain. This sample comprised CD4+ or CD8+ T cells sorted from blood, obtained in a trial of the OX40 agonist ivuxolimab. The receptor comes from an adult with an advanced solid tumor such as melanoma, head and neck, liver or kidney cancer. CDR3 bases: TGTGCCAGCAGCTTCAGATCCGGGTTATTGAACACTGAAGCTTTCTTT. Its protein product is CASSFRSGLLNTEAFF.